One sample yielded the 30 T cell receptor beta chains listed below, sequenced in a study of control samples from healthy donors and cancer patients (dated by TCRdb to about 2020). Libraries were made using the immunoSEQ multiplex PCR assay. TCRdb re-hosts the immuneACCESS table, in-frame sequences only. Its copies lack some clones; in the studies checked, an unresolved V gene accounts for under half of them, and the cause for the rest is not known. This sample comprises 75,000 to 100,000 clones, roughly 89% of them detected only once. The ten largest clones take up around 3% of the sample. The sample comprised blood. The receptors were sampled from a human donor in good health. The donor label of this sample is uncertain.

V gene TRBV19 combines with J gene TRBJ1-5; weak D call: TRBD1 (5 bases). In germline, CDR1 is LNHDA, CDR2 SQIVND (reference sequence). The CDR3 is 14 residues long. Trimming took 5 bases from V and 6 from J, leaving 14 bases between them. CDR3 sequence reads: CASSFGAEGQPQHF. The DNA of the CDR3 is TGTGCCAGTAGTTTTGGGGCAGAGGGTCAGCCCCAGCATTTT.

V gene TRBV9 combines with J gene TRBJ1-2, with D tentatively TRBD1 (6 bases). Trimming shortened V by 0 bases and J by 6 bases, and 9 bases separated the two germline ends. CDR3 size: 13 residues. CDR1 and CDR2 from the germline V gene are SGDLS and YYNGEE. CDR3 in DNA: TGTGCCAGCAGCGTAGGGGAGGGGGATGGCTACACCTTC. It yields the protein CASSVGEGDGYTF.

Here the CDR3 reads CASAGQGVAEAFF. The CDR3 DNA is TGTGCCAGCGCGGGACAGGGAGTGGCTGAAGCTTTCTTT. V gene TRBV12-3 or TRBV12-4 combines with J gene TRBJ1-1; TRBD1 matches 9 bases. V shed 8 bases, J shed 6 bases, and the junction held 7 bases outside the gene matches. The CDR3 runs to 13 residues.

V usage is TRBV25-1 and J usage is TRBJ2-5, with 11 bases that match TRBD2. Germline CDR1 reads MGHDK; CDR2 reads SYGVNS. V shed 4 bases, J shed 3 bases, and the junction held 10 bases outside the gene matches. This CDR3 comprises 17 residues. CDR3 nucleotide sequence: TGTGCCAGCAGTGCATCCGGACTAGCGGGTGCAAAAGAGACCCAGTACTTC. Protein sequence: CASSASGLAGAKETQYF.

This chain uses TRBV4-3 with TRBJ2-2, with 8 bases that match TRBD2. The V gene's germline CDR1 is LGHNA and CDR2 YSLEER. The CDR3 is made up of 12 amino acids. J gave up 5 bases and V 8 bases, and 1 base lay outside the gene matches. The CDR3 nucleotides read TGCGCCAGCCGGGGGGGGACCGGGGAGCTGTTTTTT. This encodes CASRGGTGELFF.

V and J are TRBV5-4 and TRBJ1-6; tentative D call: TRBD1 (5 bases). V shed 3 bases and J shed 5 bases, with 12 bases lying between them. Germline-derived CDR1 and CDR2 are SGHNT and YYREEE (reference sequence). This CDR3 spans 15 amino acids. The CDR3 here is CASSSGTQDNSPLHF. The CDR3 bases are TGTGCCAGCAGCTCCGGGACTCAGGATAATTCACCCCTCCACTTT.

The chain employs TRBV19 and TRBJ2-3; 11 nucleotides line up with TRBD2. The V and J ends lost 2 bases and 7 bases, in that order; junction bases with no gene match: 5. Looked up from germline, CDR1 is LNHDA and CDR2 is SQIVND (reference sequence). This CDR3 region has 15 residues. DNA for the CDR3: TGTGCCAGTAGTATAAGACTAGCGGGGTGGAATACGCAGTATTTT. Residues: CASSIRLAGWNTQYF.

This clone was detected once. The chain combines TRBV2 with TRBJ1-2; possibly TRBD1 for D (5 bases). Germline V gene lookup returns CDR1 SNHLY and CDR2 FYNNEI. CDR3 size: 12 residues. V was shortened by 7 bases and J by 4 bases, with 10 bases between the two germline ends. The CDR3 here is CASTDSAYGYTF. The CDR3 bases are TGTGCCAGCACCGACAGCGCCTATGGCTACACCTTC. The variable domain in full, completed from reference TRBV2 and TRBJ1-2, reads EPEVTQTPSHQVTQMGQEVILRCVPISNHLYFYWYRQILGQKVEFLVSFYNNEISEKSEIFDDQFSVERPDGSNFTLKIRSTKLEDSAMYFCASTDSAYGYTFGSGTRLTVV.

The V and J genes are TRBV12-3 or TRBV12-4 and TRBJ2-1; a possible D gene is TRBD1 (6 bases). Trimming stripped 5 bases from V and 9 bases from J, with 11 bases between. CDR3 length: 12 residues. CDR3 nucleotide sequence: TGTGCCAGCAGTAGCAGGGGCGCTGAGCAGTTCTTC. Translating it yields CASSSRGAEQFF.

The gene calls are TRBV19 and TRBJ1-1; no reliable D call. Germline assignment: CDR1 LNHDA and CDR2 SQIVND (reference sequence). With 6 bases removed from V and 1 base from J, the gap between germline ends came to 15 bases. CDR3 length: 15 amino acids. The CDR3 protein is CASRMALGQNTEAFF. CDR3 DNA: TGTGCCAGTAGGATGGCTTTGGGTCAGAACACTGAAGCTTTCTTT.

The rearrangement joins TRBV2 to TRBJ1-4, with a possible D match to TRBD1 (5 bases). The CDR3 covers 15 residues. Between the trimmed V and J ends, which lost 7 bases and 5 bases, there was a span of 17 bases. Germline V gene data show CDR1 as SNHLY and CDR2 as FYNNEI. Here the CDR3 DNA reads TGTGCCAGCACCGAAGGGGTGGGGATAAATGAAAAACTGTTTTTT. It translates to CASTEGVGINEKLFF. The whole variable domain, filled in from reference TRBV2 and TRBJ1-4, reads EPEVTQTPSHQVTQMGQEVILRCVPISNHLYFYWYRQILGQKVEFLVSFYNNEISEKSEIFDDQFSVERPDGSNFTLKIRSTKLEDSAMYFCASTEGVGINEKLFFGSGTQLSVL.

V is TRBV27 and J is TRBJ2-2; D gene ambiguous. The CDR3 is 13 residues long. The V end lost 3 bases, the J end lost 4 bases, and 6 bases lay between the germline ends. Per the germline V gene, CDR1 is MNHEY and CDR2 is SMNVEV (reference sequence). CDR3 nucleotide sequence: TGTGCCAGCAGTTTTATTTCCACCGGGGAGCTGTTTTTT. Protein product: CASSFISTGELFF.

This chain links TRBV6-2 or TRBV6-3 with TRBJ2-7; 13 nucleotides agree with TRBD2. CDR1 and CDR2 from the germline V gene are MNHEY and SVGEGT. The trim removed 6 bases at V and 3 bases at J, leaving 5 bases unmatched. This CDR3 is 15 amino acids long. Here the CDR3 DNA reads TGTGCCAGCAGCCCCGGACTAGCGGGGGTCTACGAGCAGTACGTC. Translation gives CASSPGLAGVYEQYV.

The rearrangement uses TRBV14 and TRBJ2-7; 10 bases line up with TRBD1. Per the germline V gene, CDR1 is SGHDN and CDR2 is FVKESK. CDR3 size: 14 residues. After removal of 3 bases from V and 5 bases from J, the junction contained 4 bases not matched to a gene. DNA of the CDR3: TGTGCCAGCAGCCAGGGACAGGGGTCCAACGAGCAGTACTTC. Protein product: CASSQGQGSNEQYF.

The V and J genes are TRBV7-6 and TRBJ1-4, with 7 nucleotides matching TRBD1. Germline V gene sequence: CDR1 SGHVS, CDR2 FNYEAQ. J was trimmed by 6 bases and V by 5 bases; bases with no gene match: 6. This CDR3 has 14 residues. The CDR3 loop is CASSHDRVDEKLFF. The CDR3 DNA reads TGTGCCAGCAGCCACGACAGGGTAGATGAAAAACTGTTTTTT.

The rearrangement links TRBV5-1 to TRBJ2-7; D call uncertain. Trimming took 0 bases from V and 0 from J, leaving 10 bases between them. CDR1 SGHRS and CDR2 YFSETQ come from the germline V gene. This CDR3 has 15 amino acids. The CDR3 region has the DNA TGCGCCAGCAGCTTGGACGGAGCCTCCTCCTACGAGCAGTACTTC. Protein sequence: CASSLDGASSYEQYF.

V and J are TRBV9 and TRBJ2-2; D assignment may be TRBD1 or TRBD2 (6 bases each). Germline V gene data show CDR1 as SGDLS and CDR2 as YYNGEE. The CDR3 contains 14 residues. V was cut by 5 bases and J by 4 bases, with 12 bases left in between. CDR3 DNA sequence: TGTGCCAGCAGGGGGGGACAACTCACCGGGGAGCTGTTTTTT. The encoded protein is CASRGGQLTGELFF.

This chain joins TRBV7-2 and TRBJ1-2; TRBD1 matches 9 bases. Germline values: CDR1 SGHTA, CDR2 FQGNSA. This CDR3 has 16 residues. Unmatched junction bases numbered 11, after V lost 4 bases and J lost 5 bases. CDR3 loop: CASSSPSGTGSYGYTF. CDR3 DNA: TGTGCCAGCAGCTCACCCTCCGGGACAGGGTCATATGGCTACACCTTC.

Written as DNA, the CDR3 is TGTGCCAGCAGCCAAGGTGGTATTTCACCCCTCCACTTT. Residues: CASSQGGISPLHF. The J gene is TRBJ1-6, the V gene TRBV3-1 (or the pseudogene TRBV3-2); D remains ambiguous. Germline V gene data show CDR1 as LGHDT and CDR2 as YNNKEL (reference sequence). Trimming shortened V by 1 base and J by 9 bases, and 7 bases separated the two germline ends. CDR3 size: 13 residues.

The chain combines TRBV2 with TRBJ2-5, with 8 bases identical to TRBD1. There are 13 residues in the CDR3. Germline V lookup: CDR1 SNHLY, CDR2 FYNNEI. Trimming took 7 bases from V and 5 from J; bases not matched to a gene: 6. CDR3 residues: CASTQGARETQYF. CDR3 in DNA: TGTGCCAGCACCCAGGGGGCCAGGGAGACCCAGTACTTC.

CDR3 region: CASSEVRYTF. The DNA for the CDR3 is TGTGCCAGCAGTGAAGTTCGCTACACCTTC. The chain couples TRBV6-1 to TRBJ1-2; D is unresolved. The CDR3 totals 10 residues. CDR1 is MNHNS and CDR2 is SASEGT in the germline V gene. Trimming pared 1 base from V and 9 bases from J, leaving 3 bases between.

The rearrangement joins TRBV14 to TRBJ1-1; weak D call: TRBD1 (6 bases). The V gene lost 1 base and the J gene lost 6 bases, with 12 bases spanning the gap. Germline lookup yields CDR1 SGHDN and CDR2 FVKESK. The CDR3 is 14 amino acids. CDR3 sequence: CASSQARGSAEAFF. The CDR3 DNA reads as TGTGCCAGCAGCCAAGCTAGGGGGAGCGCTGAAGCTTTCTTT.

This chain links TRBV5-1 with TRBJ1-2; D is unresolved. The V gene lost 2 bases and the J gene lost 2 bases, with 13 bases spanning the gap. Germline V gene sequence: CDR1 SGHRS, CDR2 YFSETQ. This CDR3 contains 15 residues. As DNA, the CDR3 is TGCGCCAGCAGCTTCGAGGGCCGGATAAACTATGGCTACACCTTC. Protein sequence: CASSFEGRINYGYTF.

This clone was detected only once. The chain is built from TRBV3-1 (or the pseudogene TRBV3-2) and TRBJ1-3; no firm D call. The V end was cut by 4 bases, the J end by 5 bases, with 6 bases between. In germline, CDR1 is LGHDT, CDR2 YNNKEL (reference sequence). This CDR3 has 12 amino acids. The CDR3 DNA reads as TGTGCCAGCAGCCGGACCAGAAACACCATATATTTT. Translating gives CASSRTRNTIYF.

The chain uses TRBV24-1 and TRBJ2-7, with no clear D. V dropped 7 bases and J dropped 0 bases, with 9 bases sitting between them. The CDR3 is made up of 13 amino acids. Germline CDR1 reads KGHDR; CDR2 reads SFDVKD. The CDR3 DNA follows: TGTGCCACCAGCTTGGCCGGCTCCTACGAGCAGTACTTC. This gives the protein CATSLAGSYEQYF.

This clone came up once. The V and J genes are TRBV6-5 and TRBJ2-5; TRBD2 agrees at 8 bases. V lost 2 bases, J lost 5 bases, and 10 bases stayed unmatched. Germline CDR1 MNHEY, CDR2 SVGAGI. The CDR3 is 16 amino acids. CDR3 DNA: TGTGCCAGCAGTTACATCAGGACGGGAGGGGGGGAGACCCAGTACTTC. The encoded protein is CASSYIRTGGGETQYF.

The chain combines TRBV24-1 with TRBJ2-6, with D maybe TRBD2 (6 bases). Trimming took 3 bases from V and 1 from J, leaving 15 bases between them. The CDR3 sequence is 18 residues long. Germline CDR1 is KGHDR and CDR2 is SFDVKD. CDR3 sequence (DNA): TGTGCCACCAGTGATGCGTCCCGGGACTTTTCTGGGGCCAACGTCCTGACTTTC. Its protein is CATSDASRDFSGANVLTF.

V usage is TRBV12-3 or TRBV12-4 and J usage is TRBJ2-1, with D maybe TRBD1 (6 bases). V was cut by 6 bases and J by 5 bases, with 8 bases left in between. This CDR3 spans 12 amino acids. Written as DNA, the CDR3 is TGTGCCAGCAGCCGGACAGACAATGAGCAGTTCTTC. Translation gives CASSRTDNEQFF.

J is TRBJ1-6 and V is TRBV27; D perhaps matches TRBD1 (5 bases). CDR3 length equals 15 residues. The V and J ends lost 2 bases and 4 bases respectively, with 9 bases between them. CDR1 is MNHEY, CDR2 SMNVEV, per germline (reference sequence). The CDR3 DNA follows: TGTGCCAGCAGTTTACGGGACTCTTATAATTCACCCCTCCACTTT. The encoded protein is CASSLRDSYNSPLHF.

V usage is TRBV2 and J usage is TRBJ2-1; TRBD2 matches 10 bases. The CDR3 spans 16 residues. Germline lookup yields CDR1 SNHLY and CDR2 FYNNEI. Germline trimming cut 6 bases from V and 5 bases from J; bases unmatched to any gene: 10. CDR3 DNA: TGTGCCAGCAGCGGACCGGGAGCGGGGGGGGACAATGAGCAGTTCTTC. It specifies CASSGPGAGGDNEQFF.